This T cell receptor (beta chain) was profiled in a study of blood T cell repertoires in COVID-19. Study-wide background: Both acute and convalescent COVID-19 samples were obtained from the United States, Italy and Spain. From T cells, B-cell-depleted T cells, or PBMCs came the material, which was cDNA or gDNA.

J was trimmed by 5 bases and V by 4 bases; bases with no gene match: 2. This CDR3 is built from 14 residues. The germline V gene encodes CDR1 SNHLY and CDR2 FYNNEI. This clone showed up just a few times. Clones were read by immunoSEQ multiplex PCR, and TCRdb kept only the in-frame ones, dropping some. The table records roughly 41,000 clones, under 85% of them present only once. The sequenced sample consisted of peripheral blood. The origin of this receptor is a woman older than 75 with acute or convalescent COVID-19. The V gene is TRBV2, the J gene TRBJ1-4; 9 bases match TRBD1. The CDR3 bases are TGTGCCAGCAGTGCTGACAGGGGGAATGAAAAACTGTTTTTT. It yields the protein CASSADRGNEKLFF.